What follows is one TCR beta chain and its context. This CDR3 has 13 amino acids. The V gene's germline CDR1 is SGHNT and CDR2 YYREEE (reference sequence). V gave up 0 bases and J gave up 5 bases, with 8 bases separating them. The Seattle patients joined while their infection was active and were tracked longitudinally afterward. This sample was taken from a study of blood T cell repertoires in COVID-19. On the study more broadly: From the United States, Italy and Spain came samples of acute and convalescent COVID-19. Nucleic acid was either cDNA or gDNA, and it came from T cells, B-cell-depleted T cells, or PBMCs.

Under the authors' procedure: Reference gene primer amplification gave estimated nucleated cell counts. The repertoire was sequenced with immunoSEQ multiplex PCR; TCRdb's copy has only in-frame clones and lacks some. D and trimming come from the DNA, and the V and J calls and clone size come from that table. This table holds roughly 100,000 clones, about nine tenths found once. The chain is built from TRBV5-4 and TRBJ2-5, with D perhaps TRBD1 (5 bases). Sequencing was performed on peripheral blood. The receptor comes from a woman in her forties or fifties with COVID-19, enrolled during active disease. The CDR3 region is CASSLGGEETQYF. CDR3 nucleotides: TGTGCCAGCAGCTTGGGGGGCGAGGAGACCCAGTACTTC. The full variable domain, rest sourced from reference TRBV5-4 and TRBJ2-5, is ETGVTQSPTHLIKTRGQQVTLRCSSQSGHNTVSWYQQALGQGPQFIFQYYREEENGRGNFPPRFSGLQFPNYSSELNVNALELDDSALYLCASSLGGEETQYFGPGTRLLVL.